These 25 T cell receptor beta chains were sequenced from one sample in a study of T cell responses to AZD1222 COVID-19 vaccine. Libraries were prepared by immunoSEQ multiplex PCR; TCRdb keeps only in-frame clonotypes and omits some of them. The table has around 97,000 clones, 90% seen once. The sample was peripheral blood, taken on day 0 of AZD1222 vaccination. Source of these receptors: an adult in good health.

The chain is built from TRBV18 and TRBJ2-7; 9 bases align to TRBD1. The CDR3 loop spans 15 amino acids. CDR1 is KGHSH and CDR2 is LQKENI in the germline V gene. The junction had 9 bases not matched to a gene; V was cut back by 3 bases and J by 6 bases. The CDR3 loop is CASSPSIQGAVEQYF. Written as DNA, the CDR3 is TGTGCCAGCTCACCGAGTATACAGGGGGCGGTCGAGCAGTACTTC.

CDR3 sequence: CASSLGTGHDYGYTF. CDR3 bases: TGTGCCAGCAGCTTAGGGACCGGACACGACTATGGCTACACCTTC. The V call is TRBV7-8, the J call TRBJ1-2; D might be TRBD1 (5 bases). Trimming took 1 base from V and 3 from J, leaving 12 bases between them. This CDR3 comprises 15 residues. From germline, CDR1 is SGHVS and CDR2 FQNEAQ.

This clone was seen only once. Here the CDR3 DNA reads TGCGCCAGCAGCTTGGCCGGGACAGGGCTTTATGAGCAGTTCTTC. This translates into CASSLAGTGLYEQFF. The chain has TRBV5-1 and TRBJ2-1; 9 nucleotides line up with TRBD1. This CDR3 contains 15 residues. Germline V gene data show CDR1 as SGHRS and CDR2 as YFSETQ. The junction had 6 bases not matched to a gene; V was cut back by 0 bases and J by 8 bases.

The chain couples TRBV30 to TRBJ1-1; 9 bases match TRBD1. Germline V gene sequence: CDR1 GTSNPN, CDR2 SVGIG (reference sequence). After removal of 1 base from V and 11 bases from J, the junction contained 2 bases not matched to a gene. The CDR3 has 11 residues. The CDR3 loop reads CAWSGDRVAFF. The CDR3 DNA reads TGTGCCTGGAGTGGGGACAGGGTGGCTTTCTTT.

CDR3 amino acids: CASLTTSQGDTQYF. In nucleotides, the CDR3 is TGTGCCAGCTTAACGACATCGCAGGGAGATACGCAGTATTTT. This chain connects TRBV18 to TRBJ2-3; tentatively, D is TRBD1 (5 bases). The CDR3 totals 14 residues. Germline V gene lookup returns CDR1 KGHSH and CDR2 LQKENI. Deletions cut 7 bases from V and 5 bases from J, with 16 bases between.

V and J are TRBV27 and TRBJ1-2; D call uncertain. This CDR3 is 15 amino acids long. V lost 11 bases, J lost 6 bases, and 25 bases lay in between. Germline CDR1 reads MNHEY; CDR2 reads SMNVEV (reference sequence). CDR3 amino acids: CAGDPGTLIKNGYTF. The DNA of the CDR3 is TGTGCCGGAGATCCGGGCACCCTTATAAAAAATGGCTACACCTTC.

The chain uses TRBV12-5 and TRBJ1-6, with 9 positions matching TRBD1. The ends lost 0 bases at V and 7 bases at J; junction bases unmatched: 4. Germline V CDR1 and CDR2: LGHNT, FRNRAP. CDR3 length: 16 amino acids. The CDR3 sequence: CASGLVTGGLNSPLHF. Written as DNA, the CDR3 is TGTGCTAGTGGTTTGGTGACAGGGGGTTTAAATTCACCCCTCCACTTT.

This CDR3 is CASSENSLGGYTF. CDR3 nucleotides: TGTGCCAGCAGTGAGAACAGCCTGGGTGGCTACACCTTC. V and J are TRBV2 and TRBJ1-2; no reliable D call. The CDR3 spans 13 residues. Looked up from germline, CDR1 is SNHLY and CDR2 is FYNNEI. V dropped 3 bases and J dropped 7 bases, with 12 bases sitting between them.

The chain links TRBV19 to TRBJ1-1; D gene ambiguous. CDR3 length: 11 amino acids. Germline values: CDR1 LNHDA, CDR2 SQIVND (reference sequence). The V and J ends lost 5 bases and 6 bases respectively, with 7 bases between them. CDR3 region: CASSVRAEAFF. DNA for the CDR3: TGTGCCAGTAGTGTCCGGGCTGAAGCTTTCTTT.

This clone came up a few times. The chain carries TRBV2 and TRBJ2-3; TRBD2 matches 8 bases. The CDR3 loop spans 15 amino acids. V gave up 6 bases and J gave up 0 bases; unmatched junction bases: 5. Germline values: CDR1 SNHLY, CDR2 FYNNEI. The CDR3 DNA follows: TGTGCCAGCAGGTTGGAGCGGGGGAGCACAGATACGCAGTATTTT. This sequence encodes CASRLERGSTDTQYF.

In this sample, this clone turned up once. The chain links TRBV6-1 to TRBJ2-1; D is possibly TRBD2 (6 bases). Trimming left V 0 bases short and J 10 bases short, with 13 bases between. Germline V gene data show CDR1 as MNHNS and CDR2 as SASEGT. The CDR3 loop spans 14 amino acids. CDR3 DNA: TGTGCCAGCAGTGAAGCGCTATGGGGGGACGAGCAGTTCTTC. It codes for CASSEALWGDEQFF.

CDR3 in amino acids: CASSVGLGVSGANVLTF. For the CDR3, the DNA is TGTGCCAGCAGCGTAGGCTTGGGGGTCTCTGGGGCCAACGTCCTGACTTTC. This chain links TRBV9 with TRBJ2-6, with D perhaps given as TRBD1 or TRBD2 (5 bases each). V was cut by 0 bases and J by 0 bases, with 10 bases left in between. CDR3 length: 17 amino acids. The V gene's germline CDR1 is SGDLS and CDR2 YYNGEE.

The chain carries TRBV28 and TRBJ1-2, with D tentatively TRBD1 (5 bases). This CDR3 has 13 amino acids. The germline gives CDR1 MDHEN, CDR2 SYDVKM. V lost 4 bases and J lost 5, with 11 bases in between. CDR3 in DNA: TGTGCCAGCAGTTGGGGCCTTTGGTATGGCTACACCTTC. This encodes CASSWGLWYGYTF.

This rearrangement joins TRBV6-5 to TRBJ2-7; 7 nucleotides align to TRBD2. Germline-derived CDR1 and CDR2 are MNHEY and SVGAGI. V lost 7 bases, J lost 0 bases, and 9 bases stayed unmatched. CDR3 size: 15 residues. As DNA, the CDR3 is TGTGCCAGCAACTGGGTGGGCGGGAGCTCCTACGAGCAGTACTTC. Its protein is CASNWVGGSSYEQYF.

The chain couples TRBV6-1 to TRBJ1-3, with 9 positions matching TRBD1. Germline CDR1 and CDR2: MNHNS and SASEGT. V was clipped by 2 bases and J by 3 bases; unmatched bases: 8. CDR3 length: 17 residues. CDR3 coding DNA: TGTGCCAGCAGTGAACGGGGACAGGGAATGTTTGGAAACACCATATATTTT. Amino acid sequence: CASSERGQGMFGNTIYF.

This chain's CDR3 is CASSSDTGTGSYEQYF. CDR3 coding DNA: TGCGCCAGCAGCTCGGACACCGGGACAGGCTCCTACGAGCAGTACTTC. V usage is TRBV5-1 and J usage is TRBJ2-7, with TRBD1 matching over 8 bases. CDR1 SGHRS and CDR2 YFSETQ come from the germline V gene. The CDR3 is made up of 16 amino acids. The ends lost 3 bases at V and 0 bases at J; junction bases unmatched: 8.

DNA for the CDR3: TGTGCCAGCAGTCGGGGACCTCCTGAGGGCTATGGCTACACCTTC. It yields the protein CASSRGPPEGYGYTF. This chain connects TRBV7-9 to TRBJ1-2; D perhaps matches TRBD1 (5 bases). V was trimmed by 6 bases and J by 4 bases, leaving 18 bases between them. This CDR3 has 15 amino acids. Germline V lookup: CDR1 SEHNR, CDR2 FQNEAQ (reference sequence).

V usage is TRBV5-4 and J usage is TRBJ2-1; the D call may be TRBD1 or TRBD2 (7 bases each). Germline assignment: CDR1 SGHNT and CDR2 YYREEE (reference sequence). The length of the CDR3 is 15 residues. V shed 4 bases and J shed 2 bases, with 13 bases lying between them. DNA for the CDR3: TGTGCCAGCAGCCCCCCAGGGGGGGCCTACAATGAGCAGTTCTTC. Translating it yields CASSPPGGAYNEQFF.

The chain carries TRBV30 and TRBJ2-7, with unresolved D. The V gene's germline CDR1 is GTSNPN and CDR2 SVGIG (reference sequence). Deletions cut 3 bases from V and 5 bases from J, with 8 bases between. The CDR3 sequence is 11 residues long. The DNA of the CDR3 is TGTGCCTGGAGCATGCCGGACGAGCAGTACTTC. This encodes CAWSMPDEQYF.

The genes are TRBV7-9 and TRBJ2-1; D possibly corresponds to TRBD1 (5 bases). The CDR3 covers 15 residues. Germline V gene data show CDR1 as SEHNR and CDR2 as FQNEAQ (reference sequence). The V end was cut by 7 bases, the J end by 0 bases, with 13 bases between. This CDR3 is CASNGAISSYNEQFF. The CDR3, as DNA: TGTGCCAGCAATGGGGCGATTAGCTCCTACAATGAGCAGTTCTTC.

The rearrangement joins TRBV3-1 (or the pseudogene TRBV3-2) to TRBJ2-7; possible D gene TRBD1, 5 bases. The CDR3 spans 15 residues. From germline, CDR1 is LGHDT and CDR2 YNNKEL (reference sequence). V shed 1 base and J shed 2 bases, with 12 bases lying between them. The CDR3 DNA reads as TGTGCCAGCAGCCAAGGCGCGAACAGGCCCTACGAGCAGTACTTC. Translating it yields CASSQGANRPYEQYF.

This chain connects TRBV19 to TRBJ1-2; the D gene is possibly TRBD1 (5 bases). Trimming cost V 3 bases and J 8 bases, with 19 bases left between them. CDR1 is LNHDA, CDR2 SQIVND, per germline (reference sequence). This CDR3 is 15 amino acids long. DNA for the CDR3: TGTGCCAGTAGTATTTGGCCAGGGAGTAGAGAAGGCTACACCTTC. Encoded protein: CASSIWPGSREGYTF.

This chain connects TRBV10-3 to TRBJ2-5; tentative D call: TRBD2 (7 bases). The CDR3 consists of 15 residues. V lost 6 bases and J lost 4, with 18 bases in between. Germline CDR1 ENHRY, CDR2 SYGVKD. The CDR3: CAISRGGEATETQYF. For the CDR3, the DNA is TGTGCCATCAGCCGAGGGGGGGAGGCAACAGAGACCCAGTACTTC.

This chain links TRBV5-1 with TRBJ2-2, with D perhaps matching TRBD1 (7 bases). Deletions cut 0 bases from V and 3 bases from J, with 12 bases between. Germline loops: CDR1 SGHRS, CDR2 YFSETQ. CDR3 length equals 16 residues. The CDR3 sequence: CASSLEGRGDTGELFF. CDR3 coding DNA: TGCGCCAGCAGCTTGGAGGGCAGGGGGGACACCGGGGAGCTGTTTTTT.

This clone was detected only a few times. The chain employs TRBV29-1 and TRBJ2-7; 13 bases align to TRBD2. V shed 4 bases and J 2 bases; nucleotides not matched to a gene: 5. The germline V gene encodes CDR1 SQVTM and CDR2 ANQGSEA. The CDR3 runs to 15 residues. CDR3 in DNA: TGCAGCGTTGTAGGAGGACTAGCGGGGGCCTACGAGCAGTACTTC. It yields the protein CSVVGGLAGAYEQYF.